This entry is about one T cell receptor beta chain. This entry belongs to a study of blood T cell repertoires in COVID-19. On the study more broadly: T cells, B-cell-depleted T cells, or PBMCs supplied cDNA or gDNA.

CDR3 size: 13 residues. CDR1 is LGHDT and CDR2 is YNNKEL in the germline V gene (reference sequence). The V and J ends lost 7 bases and 2 bases, in that order; junction bases with no gene match: 2. Authors' methods: Amplifying reference gene primers gave estimates of nucleated cell counts. Sequencing was performed with immunoSEQ multiplex PCR; in TCRdb, only in-frame clones are kept and a portion is missing. V, J and clone size are taken as reported in that table, and D and trimming were inferred from the DNA itself. The sample holds 100,000 to 150,000 clones; 88% are singletons and the top ten take 10% to 13%.

The sample comprised peripheral blood. The rearrangement joins TRBV3-1 (or the pseudogene TRBV3-2) to TRBJ2-5; 9 bases fit TRBD1. The source is a man aged 45-65 years with acute or convalescent COVID-19. The CDR3 coding sequence is TGTGCCAGCAACGACAGGGGGCAAGAGACCCAGTACTTC. This translates into CASNDRGQETQYF.